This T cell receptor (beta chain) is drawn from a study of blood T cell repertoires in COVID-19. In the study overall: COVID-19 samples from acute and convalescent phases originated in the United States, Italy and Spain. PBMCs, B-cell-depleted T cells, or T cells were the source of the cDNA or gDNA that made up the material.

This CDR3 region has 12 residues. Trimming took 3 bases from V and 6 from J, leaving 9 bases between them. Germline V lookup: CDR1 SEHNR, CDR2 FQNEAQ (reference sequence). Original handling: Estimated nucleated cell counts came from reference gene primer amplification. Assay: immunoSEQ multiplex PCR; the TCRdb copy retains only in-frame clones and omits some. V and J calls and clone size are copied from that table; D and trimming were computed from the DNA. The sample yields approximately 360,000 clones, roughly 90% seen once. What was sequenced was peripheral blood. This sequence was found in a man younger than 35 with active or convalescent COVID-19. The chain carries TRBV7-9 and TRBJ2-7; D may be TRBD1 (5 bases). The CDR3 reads CASSFGAVEQYF. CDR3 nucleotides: TGTGCCAGCAGCTTTGGGGCGGTCGAGCAGTACTTC.